This is a list of T cell receptor beta chains from one sample in a study of Graves' ophthalmopathy and Graves' hyperthyroidism. Each CDR3 protein is one row after TCRdb ran MiXCR on the multiplex PCR reads. The table includes about 1.1 million distinct CDR3 sequences, about 35% detected once. Sample: peripheral blood or thyroid tissue (not recorded which). The receptors originated from an adult man with Graves' hyperthyroidism. Both conserved end residues are part of each CDR3. Each record gives: D gene, J gene, clone size, V gene, CDR3 protein, CDR3 DNA. A D gene is named only where the DNA matches it firmly. Expanded clones are given a class, and other clones once, few, many or no size at all.

>.|TRBJ1-2|.|TRBV7-8
CASSLDWSSSGYTF
TGCGCCAGCAGCTTGGATTGGTCGAGCTCTGGCTACACCTTC
>.|TRBJ2-2|many|TRBV10-3
CAISINTGELFF
TGTGCCATCAGTATAAACACCGGGGAGCTGTTTTTT
>TRBD1|TRBJ2-7|.|TRBV6-5
CASSWKTGTYEQYF
TGTGCCAGCAGTTGGAAGACAGGGACCTACGAGCAGTACTTC
>TRBD1|TRBJ1-2|.|TRBV6-5
CDSSAVTGNYGYTF
TGTGACAGCAGCGCTGTGACAGGGAACTATGGCTACACCTTC
>TRBD2|TRBJ2-5|few|TRBV29-1
CSVGTSGGAETQYF
TGCAGCGTCGGGACTAGCGGGGGGGCAGAGACCCAGTACTTC
>TRBD1|TRBJ2-2|many|TRBV7-8
CASSSGTVNTGELFF
TGTGCCAGCAGCTCAGGGACAGTTAACACCGGGGAGCTGTTTTTT
>.|TRBJ2-7|.|TRBV2
CASRRTGREEQYF
TGTGCCAGCAGAAGGACAGGGAGGGAGGAGCAGTACTTC
>TRBD2|TRBJ2-5|many|TRBV20-1
CSVRTSGKETQYF
TGCAGTGTGCGGACTAGCGGGAAGGAGACCCAGTACTTC
>.|TRBJ1-1|few|TRBV6-5
CASSLQARVTEAFF
TGTGCCAGCAGCTTACAGGCCCGAGTCACTGAAGCTTTCTTT
>TRBD1|TRBJ1-5|few|TRBV25-1
CASSNGQGASQPQHF
TGTGCCAGCAGCAACGGACAGGGGGCATCCCAGCCCCAGCATTTT
>TRBD2|TRBJ2-5|many|TRBV7-2
CASSSTSTETQYF
TGTGCCAGCAGCTCGACTAGCACCGAGACCCAGTACTTC
>.|TRBJ2-7|.|TRBV28
CASSSLDFYEQYF
TGTGCCAGCAGCTCCCTGGACTTCTACGAGCAGTACTTC
>.|TRBJ2-5|.|TRBV7-2
CASGGRWETQYF
TGTGCCAGCGGGGGGCGCTGGGAGACCCAGTACTTC
>TRBD2|TRBJ2-7|many|TRBV13
CATGTRVGDEQYF
TGTGCCACAGGGACTAGGGTCGGCGACGAGCAGTACTTC
>.|TRBJ1-3|many|TRBV7-9
CASSLGPPTGNTIYF
TGTGCCAGCAGCTTAGGTCCTCCAACGGGAAACACCATATATTTT
>TRBD2|TRBJ2-3|few|TRBV29-1
CSVKPLAGGQDTQYF
TGCAGCGTTAAACCACTAGCGGGGGGGCAGGATACGCAGTATTTT
>TRBD1|TRBJ2-7|many|TRBV5-1
CASSPGTGHGDSYF
TGCGCCAGCAGCCCAGGGACAGGGCACGGGGACTCGTACTTC
>.|TRBJ2-2|few|TRBV7-2
CASSSPGTLTGELFF
TGTGCCAGCAGCTCTCCCGGGACGCTTACCGGGGAGCTGTTTTTT
>.|TRBJ2-2|few|TRBV29-1
CSSPDGTGELFF
TGCAGCTCCCCGGACGGCACCGGGGAGCTGTTTTTT
>TRBD1|TRBJ1-5|.|TRBV5-5
CASKATGGQPQHF
TGTGCCAGCAAGGCTACAGGGGGACAGCCCCAGCATTTT
>.|TRBJ2-7|.|TRBV11-1
CASSQFPSGNGNEQYF
TGTGCCAGCAGCCAATTCCCCTCCGGGAACGGGAACGAGCAATACTTC
>.|TRBJ2-7|.|TRBV12-3/TRBV12-4
CASSSTGLRTDEQYF
TGTGCCAGCAGTTCGACAGGCTTAAGAACCGACGAGCAGTACTTC
>TRBD1|TRBJ1-2|.|TRBV20-1
CSARLPTGVGGYTF
TGCAGTGCTAGACTACCGACAGGGGTAGGCGGCTACACCTTC
>TRBD1|TRBJ1-2|.|TRBV7-3
CASSQDRGLGYGYTF
TGTGCCAGCAGCCAAGACAGGGGGCTCGGCTATGGCTACACCTTC
>.|TRBJ2-5|many|TRBV11-2
CASSLREQGWQETQYF
TGTGCCAGCAGCTTACGAGAGCAGGGGTGGCAAGAGACCCAGTACTTC
>.|TRBJ2-7|.|TRBV29-1
CSVEGTQNYEQYF
TGCAGCGTTGAGGGGACACAAAATTACGAGCAGTACTTC
>TRBD2|TRBJ2-2|many|TRBV5-1
CASSLAGGATGELFF
TGCGCCAGCAGCTTGGCCGGGGGGGCCACCGGGGAGCTGTTTTTT
>.|TRBJ2-7|few|TRBV11-2
CVSSLVGASEQYF
TGTGTCAGCAGCTTAGTTGGGGCATCCGAGCAGTACTTC
>.|TRBJ1-5|many|TRBV19
CASSITQGSNQPQHF
TGTGCCAGTAGTATAACGCAGGGAAGCAATCAGCCCCAGCATTTT
>.|TRBJ1-1|few|TRBV30
CAWSVGTEAFF
TGTGCCTGGAGTGTGGGCACTGAAGCTTTCTTT
>TRBD1|TRBJ2-7|many|TRBV7-9
CASSPTGGRGYEQYF
TGTGCCAGCAGCCCGACAGGGGGTCGAGGCTACGAGCAGTACTTC
>TRBD2|TRBJ2-7|.|TRBV13
CASSNRNSGRGEQYF
TGTGCCAGCAGCAACCGGAATAGCGGGAGAGGCGAGCAGTACTTC
>.|TRBJ1-2|.|TRBV29-1
CSLTRDGYTF
TGCAGCTTAACGAGGGATGGCTACACCTTC
>.|TRBJ1-4|few|TRBV12-3/TRBV12-4
CASSRSRSSNEKLFF
TGTGCCAGCAGTCGCAGCAGGAGTTCTAATGAAAAACTGTTTTTT
>TRBD1|TRBJ2-7|.|TRBV6-2/TRBV6-3
CASSRLADRAQYF
TGTGCCAGCAGCCGCTTGGCCGACAGGGCTCAGTACTTC
>.|TRBJ1-5|.|TRBV4-1
CASSQGAIFQPQHF
TGCGCCAGCAGCCAGGGGGCCATCTTTCAGCCCCAGCATTTT
>.|TRBJ2-2|many|TRBV7-2
CASSFDGTGELFF
TGTGCCAGCAGCTTCGACGGGACCGGGGAGCTGTTTTTT
>.|TRBJ2-7|many|TRBV7-2
CASRPRVGYEQYF
TGTGCCAGCAGACCAAGGGTGGGCTACGAGCAGTACTTC
>.|TRBJ1-2|many|TRBV19
CASGLGSHYGYTF
TGTGCCAGCGGACTGGGCAGCCACTATGGCTACACCTTC
>.|TRBJ1-1|many|TRBV25-1
CASRPPRDFNTEAFF
TGTGCCAGCCGCCCCCCCAGGGATTTCAACACTGAAGCTTTCTTT
>TRBD1|TRBJ2-2|.|TRBV24-1
CATSAPGQVNTGELFF
TGTGCCACCAGTGCTCCGGGACAGGTGAACACCGGGGAGCTGTTTTTT
>.|TRBJ2-2|many|TRBV7-8
CASSLDRDGGELFF
TGTGCCAGCAGCTTAGACAGGGATGGCGGGGAGCTGTTTTTT
>TRBD1|TRBJ1-6|.|TRBV7-2
CASSYVQGTPLHF
TGTGCCAGCAGCTACGTACAGGGGACACCCCTCCACTTT
>.|TRBJ2-7|.|TRBV20-1
CSASYRDMTAYEQYF
TGCAGTGCTAGCTATCGGGACATGACAGCCTACGAGCAGTACTTC
>.|TRBJ2-2|many|TRBV7-2
CASSLSSWTGELFF
TGTGCCAGCAGCTTAAGTTCGTGGACCGGGGAGCTGTTTTTT
>TRBD1|TRBJ1-2|once|TRBV29-1
CSFPGGRRYGYTF
TGCAGCTTTCCAGGGGGCAGGCGGTATGGCTACACCTTC
>.|TRBJ2-5|.|TRBV2
CASSFSGQGTQYF
TGTGCCAGCAGTTTCAGCGGTCAAGGGACCCAGTACTTC
>TRBD1|TRBJ2-7|many|TRBV20-1
CSATAGTGRNEQYF
TGCAGTGCAACGGCCGGGACAGGGCGCAACGAGCAGTACTTC
>.|TRBJ2-7|once|TRBV9
CASKTGAYEQYF
TGTGCCAGCAAAACCGGAGCCTACGAGCAGTACTTC
>TRBD2|TRBJ2-7|.|TRBV11-2
CASSSAESSGGNQYF
TGTGCCAGCAGCTCCGCGGAATCTAGCGGGGGGAATCAGTACTTC
>TRBD2|TRBJ2-7|few|TRBV7-9
CASSLMTSGGYEQYF
TGTGCCAGCAGCTTGATGACCTCGGGAGGCTACGAGCAGTACTTC
>.|TRBJ2-7|.|TRBV6-5
CASRQTREVLGEQYF
TGTGCCAGCAGACAGACGCGGGAAGTCCTCGGCGAGCAGTACTTC
>.|TRBJ1-4|.|TRBV5-6
CASSADIGETNEKLFF
TGTGCCAGCAGCGCCGACATTGGGGAAACTAATGAAAAACTGTTTTTT
>TRBD1|TRBJ2-7|many|TRBV7-9
CASRLTGDEQYF
TGTGCCAGCAGATTGACAGGGGACGAGCAGTACTTC
>.|TRBJ2-7|.|TRBV7-6
CTSSMSVRSYEQYF
TGTACCAGTAGTATGAGTGTCAGGTCCTACGAGCAGTACTTC